Following are 24 T cell receptor beta chains from one sample sequenced in a study of spatial heterogeneity in lung cancer. From the 5' RACE reads, TCRdb called clonotypes with MiXCR, one entry per CDR3 protein. The sample has around 8,000 distinct CDR3 sequences, roughly 9.2% seen once; the top ten hold approximately 43%. Time point indicated: sample taken at primary tumor resection. Tumor, nontumor lung or frozen PBMC supplied whole RNA that was sequenced unsorted. Sequenced material: PBMCs, taken at surgery. The receptors derive from a male donor with early-stage non-small cell lung cancer.

This clonotype was observed at least ten times. The library was designed around alpha chains, so this beta chain is a stray read whose abundance carries little weight. The chain carries TRBV2 and TRBJ2-3; tentatively, D is TRBD1 (5 bases). In germline, CDR1 is SNHLY, CDR2 FYNNEI. This CDR3 is 13 amino acids long. V was trimmed by 11 bases and J by 3 bases, leaving 15 bases between them. DNA for the CDR3: TGTGCCTCCCTTGAAGGGGCAACAGATACGCAGTATTTT. Translating gives CASLEGATDTQYF.

This clonotype came up many times. The size of this beta chain means little, since it is a stray read in a library made for alpha chains. This chain links TRBV6-5 with TRBJ1-2; 8 nucleotides line up with TRBD1. This CDR3 spans 15 amino acids. V trimming: 2 bases; J trimming: 7 bases; junction bases outside the gene matches: 9. Per the germline V gene, CDR1 is MNHEY and CDR2 is SVGAGI. CDR3 protein: CASSYGPGGAGGYTF. CDR3 nucleotides: TGTGCCAGCAGTTACGGGCCAGGGGGCGCCGGTGGCTACACCTTC.

This clonotype was recorded at least ten times. This beta chain turned up in a library designed for alpha chains; as an off-target read, its abundance says little. The chain recombines TRBV6-2 or TRBV6-3 with TRBJ1-2, with D possibly being TRBD1 (5 bases). Germline CDR1 reads MNHEY; CDR2 reads SVGEGT. V was pared by 7 bases and J by 8 bases, with 14 bases between. The CDR3 loop spans 12 amino acids. In DNA, the CDR3 is TGTGCCAGCATGGGACCGCTAGGAGGCTACACCTTC. Amino acid sequence: CASMGPLGGYTF.

This clonotype occurred many times. This beta chain was picked up by a library intended for alpha chains and is off target, so its count carries little meaning. The rearrangement uses TRBV10-3 and TRBJ2-2; TRBD2 matches 7 bases. CDR1 is ENHRY, CDR2 SYGVKD, per germline. V lost 2 bases to trimming and J lost 4 bases; unmatched junction nucleotides: 4. This CDR3 has 15 amino acids. Written as DNA, the CDR3 is TGTGCCATCAGTGAGGCGGGAGTGGGCACCGGGGAGCTGTTTTTT. It specifies CAISEAGVGTGELFF.

With regard to this clonotype: This beta chain came through as a stray read in a library set up for alpha chains, and its size says little. This rearrangement joins TRBV24-1 to TRBJ1-1, with D unresolved. The length of the CDR3 is 16 residues. Between the trimmed V and J ends, which lost 12 bases and 0 bases, there was a span of 22 bases. Germline assignment: CDR1 KGHDR and CDR2 SFDVKD. For the CDR3, the DNA is TGTGCCCAGGACCACCACGGGGATTGGATGAACACTGAAGCTTTCTTT. Translation gives CAQDHHGDWMNTEAFF.

In its sample, this clonotype was seen many times. This beta chain represents an off-target read in a library built for alpha chains; its size is of limited meaning. The chain carries TRBV12-3 or TRBV12-4 and TRBJ1-2; a weak D match, TRBD1 (5 bases). Trimming removed 7 bases at V and 2 bases at J, with 14 bases between. This CDR3 comprises 14 residues. CDR3 nucleotides: TGTGCCAGCAAGACCTCGGGGCCAAACTATGGCTACACCTTC. Translation gives CASKTSGPNYGYTF.

This clonotype was observed many times. In a library made to pick up alpha chains, this beta chain is a stray read with a size that means little. V usage is TRBV6-2 or TRBV6-3 and J usage is TRBJ1-1; D possibly corresponds to TRBD1 (5 bases). V was clipped by 4 bases and J by 2 bases, with 11 bases between them. The CDR3 sequence is 14 residues long. Looked up from germline, CDR1 is MNHEY and CDR2 is SVGEGT. DNA for the CDR3: TGTGCCAGCAGTTCGGGGCAGATTAACACTGAAGCTTTCTTT. Translating it yields CASSSGQINTEAFF.

The sample holds many counts of this clonotype. The library was prepared for alpha chains; this beta chain is a stray read, so its frequency means little. The chain recombines TRBV12-3 or TRBV12-4 with TRBJ1-5, with D perhaps TRBD1 (6 bases). Trimming took 3 bases from V and 3 from J, leaving 21 bases between them. There are 18 residues in the CDR3. The CDR3 bases are TGTGCCAGCAGTTTTTCAAGTAGTGGACAGAGCTACAATCAGCCCCAGCATTTT. Its translation: CASSFSSSGQSYNQPQHF.

A few counts support this clonotype. This beta chain turned up in a library designed for alpha chains; as an off-target read, its abundance says little. In DNA, the CDR3 is TGTGCCAGCAGCTTAACTAGCGGGATCTCCTACGAGCAGTACTTC. It yields the protein CASSLTSGISYEQYF. The genes are TRBV7-2 and TRBJ2-7; TRBD2 agrees at 10 bases. Germline V gene data show CDR1 as SGHTA and CDR2 as FQGNSA. J lost 0 bases, V lost 2 bases, and 1 base had no gene match. The CDR3 contains 15 residues.

Concerning this clonotype itself: This beta chain represents an off-target read in a library built for alpha chains; its size is of limited meaning. The CDR3 loop is CASSLTSPYNEQFF. CDR3 in DNA: TGTGCCAGCAGTTTGACTAGCCCGTACAATGAGCAGTTCTTC. The chain employs TRBV12-3 or TRBV12-4 and TRBJ2-1; 7 positions match TRBD2. The CDR3 is 14 amino acids. Trimming took 3 bases from V and 4 from J; bases not matched to a gene: 3.

This clonotype has ten or more counts. Found in a library prepared for alpha chains, this beta chain is an off-target read, and its abundance has little meaning. The genes are TRBV12-3 or TRBV12-4 and TRBJ1-1, with D perhaps TRBD1 (6 bases). The CDR3 is 14 residues long. With 5 bases removed from V and 1 base from J, the gap between germline ends came to 11 bases. CDR3 sequence reads: CASSPSGQNTEAFF. The CDR3 bases are TGTGCCAGCAGTCCCTCGGGACAGAACACTGAAGCTTTCTTT.

This clonotype appeared many times. Since the library was made to target alpha chains, this beta chain is a stray read and its abundance is not meaningful. CDR3 amino acids: CASSRRGYYEQYF. CDR3 in DNA: TGTGCCAGCAGCCGCAGGGGTTATTACGAGCAGTACTTC. V and J are TRBV14 and TRBJ2-7; maybe TRBD1 (6 bases). The CDR3 sequence is 13 residues long. With 4 bases removed from V and 4 bases from J, the gap between germline ends came to 11 bases. Germline V gives CDR1 SGHDN, CDR2 FVKESK.

This clonotype was counted many times. This beta chain lies outside the target of a library built for alpha chains; its clone size means little. V is TRBV15 and J is TRBJ2-2; TRBD2 agrees at 7 bases. Germline lookup yields CDR1 LNHNV and CDR2 YYDKDF (reference sequence). The CDR3 has 17 residues. Trimming cost V 5 bases and J 4 bases; bases outside gene matches: 13. CDR3 DNA sequence: TGTGCCACCAGCTCCCGGCGGGCTAGCGGAAGCACCGGGGAGCTGTTTTTT. Residues: CATSSRRASGSTGELFF.

Of note for this clonotype: Since the library was made to target alpha chains, this beta chain is a stray read and its abundance is not meaningful. The V and J genes are TRBV4-3 and TRBJ2-7, with a weak D call TRBD1 (6 bases). This CDR3 has 16 amino acids. Germline V gene lookup returns CDR1 LGHNA and CDR2 YSLEER. The germline V and J ends were trimmed by 4 bases and 6 bases, with 22 bases remaining between them. Written as DNA, the CDR3 is TGCGCCAGCAGCCGAGGAGTTCAGGGGAACTTCGGCGAGCAGTACTTC. Translated: CASSRGVQGNFGEQYF.

In its sample, this clonotype was seen many times. Found in a library prepared for alpha chains, this beta chain is an off-target read, and its abundance has little meaning. The rearrangement joins TRBV5-1 to TRBJ2-7; TRBD2 aligns across 8 bases. V dropped 1 base and J dropped 3; count of bases not matched to a gene: 3. This CDR3 is 14 amino acids long. Germline CDR1 reads SGHRS; CDR2 reads YFSETQ. The CDR3 DNA reads TGCGCCAGCAGCTTGACTAGCGGTGGCTACGAGCAGTACTTC. It specifies CASSLTSGGYEQYF.

In its sample, this clonotype was seen many times. This beta chain is a stray sequence in a library constructed for alpha chains; its clone size is not meaningful. The chain carries TRBV7-2 and TRBJ2-3, with 14 bases matching TRBD2. Unmatched junction bases numbered 15, after V lost 4 bases and J lost 3 bases. The V gene's germline CDR1 is SGHTA and CDR2 FQGNSA. This CDR3 is built from 20 residues. CDR3 protein: CASSSPGTSGSSQVTDTQYF. Written as DNA, the CDR3 is TGTGCCAGCAGCTCCCCCGGGACTAGCGGGAGCTCCCAGGTGACAGATACGCAGTATTTT.

This clonotype was counted many times. The size of this beta chain means little, since it is a stray read in a library made for alpha chains. The J gene is TRBJ2-7, the V gene TRBV4-1; 7 bases map to TRBD1. The V gene end was trimmed by 3 bases and the J gene end by 0 bases; junction bases not matched to a gene: 8. Germline CDR1 is MGHRA and CDR2 is YSYEKL. The length of the CDR3 is 16 residues. CDR3 bases: TGCGCCAGCAGCCAGGTGGCTGGGGACAGCTCCTACGAGCAGTACTTC. Protein product: CASSQVAGDSSYEQYF.

This clonotype is categorized as medium-sized. Since it is a stray read in a library aimed at alpha chains, this beta chain has a size that is not meaningful. J is TRBJ1-6 and V is TRBV12-3 or TRBV12-4; TRBD1 matches 10 bases. The CDR3 length is 15 residues. J was trimmed by 8 bases and V by 5 bases; bases with no gene match: 6. CDR3 sequence (DNA): TGTGCCAGCAGTAAGCCGGGACAGGGGCATTCACCCCTCCACTTT. Residues: CASSKPGQGHSPLHF.

This clonotype was detected many times. This beta chain was picked up by a library intended for alpha chains and is off target, so its count carries little meaning. This sequence joins TRBV3-1 and TRBJ2-2; 8 bases line up with TRBD1. The CDR3 covers 15 residues. Trimming took 4 bases from V and 4 from J; bases not matched to a gene: 5. The germline CDR1 and CDR2 sequences are LGHDT and YNNKEL (reference sequence). The CDR3 DNA reads TGTGCCAGCAGCCTTGGACAGGGAGGCACCGGGGAGCTGTTTTTT. Translation: CASSLGQGGTGELFF.

About this clonotype: This sequence may be a read error, since a much larger clone differs from it by one base. Because the CDR3 is missing its conserved closing phenylalanine or tryptophan, this is likely a read error. Since the library was made to target alpha chains, this beta chain is a stray read and its abundance is not meaningful. The chain is built from TRBV30 and TRBJ1-1; D unclear. V was trimmed by 2 bases and J by 3 bases, leaving 10 bases between them. Germline CDR1 GTSNPN, CDR2 SVGIG (reference sequence). This CDR3 is 13 amino acids long. The CDR3 coding sequence is TGTGCCTGGAGTCGAAACCGTTACACTGAAGCTTTCTAT. It yields the protein CAWSRNRYTEAFY.

This clonotype came up many times. With the library built for alpha chains, this beta chain is off target and its frequency is not meaningful. The chain couples TRBV6-4 to TRBJ1-5, with D hard to call. Trimming removed 3 bases from V and 1 base from J, with 4 bases in between. Germline V gene lookup returns CDR1 MRHNA and CDR2 SNTAGT. The CDR3 consists of 13 residues. The CDR3 DNA reads as TGTGCCAGCAGTGAGGGAAGCAATCAGCCCCAGCATTTT. Translating gives CASSEGSNQPQHF.

This clonotype was seen ten or more times. A library made for alpha chains picked up this beta chain off target, so its size means little. The rearrangement links TRBV25-1 to TRBJ1-5, with TRBD1 identical over 7 bases. This CDR3 has 14 amino acids. Germline CDR1 reads MGHDK; CDR2 reads SYGVNS. Germline trimming cut 3 bases from V and 6 bases from J; bases unmatched to any gene: 5. CDR3 sequence: CASSDGTEVQPQHF. CDR3 sequence (DNA): TGTGCCAGCAGTGATGGGACAGAAGTTCAGCCCCAGCATTTT.

Points on this clonotype: Little can be read into the size of this beta chain, an off-target read in a library designed for alpha chains. CDR3 loop: CASSQWTGGTDTQYF. The CDR3 nucleotides read TGCGCCAGCAGCCAATGGACAGGGGGGACAGATACGCAGTATTTT. This chain connects TRBV4-3 to TRBJ2-3, with 10 bases identical to TRBD1. The CDR3 consists of 15 residues. J was trimmed by 3 bases and V by 2 bases; bases with no gene match: 2. Germline V CDR1 and CDR2: LGHNA, YSLEER.

This clonotype qualifies as medium-sized (0.01 to 0.1%). This beta chain is a stray read from a library made for alpha chains; its abundance is not meaningful. V is TRBV6-5 and J is TRBJ2-1, with 14 bases that match TRBD2. V shed 6 bases and J 9 bases; nucleotides not matched to a gene: 10. The CDR3 is 16 residues long. CDR1 MNHEY and CDR2 SVGAGI come from the germline V gene. The CDR3 loop reads CASSPRLAGGPGEQFF. The CDR3 bases are TGTGCCAGCAGCCCCAGACTAGCGGGAGGGCCTGGTGAGCAGTTCTTC.